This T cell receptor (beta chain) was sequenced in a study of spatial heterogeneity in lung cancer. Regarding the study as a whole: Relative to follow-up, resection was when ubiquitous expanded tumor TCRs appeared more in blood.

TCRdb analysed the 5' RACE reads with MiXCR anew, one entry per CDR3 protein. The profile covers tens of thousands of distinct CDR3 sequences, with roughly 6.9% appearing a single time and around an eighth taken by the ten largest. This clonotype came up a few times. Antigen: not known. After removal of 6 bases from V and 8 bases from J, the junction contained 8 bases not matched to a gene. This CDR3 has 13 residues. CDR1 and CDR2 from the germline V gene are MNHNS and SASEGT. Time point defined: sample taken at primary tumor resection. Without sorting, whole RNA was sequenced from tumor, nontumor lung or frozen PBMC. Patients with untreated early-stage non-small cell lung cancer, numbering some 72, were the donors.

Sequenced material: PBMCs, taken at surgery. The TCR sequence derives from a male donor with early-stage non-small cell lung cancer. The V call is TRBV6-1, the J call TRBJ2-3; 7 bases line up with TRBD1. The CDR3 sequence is CASSLTGSGTQYF. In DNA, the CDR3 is TGTGCCAGCAGCCTGACAGGGTCGGGTACGCAGTATTTT.